These 20 T cell receptor beta chains were all obtained from the same sample, sequenced in a study of blood T cell repertoires in COVID-19. Method: immunoSEQ multiplex PCR; TCRdb's copy keeps in-frame clones and lacks some. The sample consists of around 300,000 clones, about nine tenths of them appearing once. Sequencing was done on a sample of peripheral blood. The origin of the receptors is a man between 45 and 60 years old with active or convalescent COVID-19.

This chain joins TRBV9 and TRBJ1-2; possibly TRBD1 for D (6 bases). The V gene lost 4 bases and the J gene lost 4 bases, with 11 bases spanning the gap. CDR1 and CDR2 (germline): SGDLS, YYNGEE. This CDR3 contains 13 residues. CDR3 in DNA: TGTGCCAGCAGCAGCGGGGGGCCCTATGGCTACACCTTC. This encodes CASSSGGPYGYTF.

The rearrangement uses TRBV2 and TRBJ1-6; TRBD1 matches 8 bases. Germline CDR1 is SNHLY and CDR2 is FYNNEI. V dropped 6 bases and J dropped 7; count of bases not matched to a gene: 8. The length of the CDR3 is 15 residues. CDR3 in DNA: TGTGCCAGCAGCAGCCGGACAGGGACGAATTCACCCCTCCACTTT. This codes for CASSSRTGTNSPLHF.

V usage is TRBV19 and J usage is TRBJ1-1; 8 nucleotides line up with TRBD1. Germline CDR1 and CDR2: LNHDA and SQIVND (reference sequence). Trimming cost V 5 bases and J 5 bases; bases outside gene matches: 13. This CDR3 is 16 amino acids long. For the CDR3, the DNA is TGTGCCAGTAGTTATAACTGGAAGGACAGGGATACTGAAGCTTTCTTT. Residues: CASSYNWKDRDTEAFF.

The rearrangement uses TRBV5-4 and TRBJ1-2; maybe TRBD1 (6 bases). The CDR3 runs 13 residues. V was clipped by 0 bases and J by 7 bases, with 10 bases between them. Germline lookup yields CDR1 SGHNT and CDR2 YYREEE (reference sequence). This CDR3 reads CASSLDRDVGYTF. The CDR3 region has the DNA TGTGCCAGCAGCTTGGACAGGGATGTTGGCTACACCTTC.

The V call is TRBV6-6, the J call TRBJ1-5, with D possibly matching TRBD1 (6 bases). Trimming took off 7 bases at V and 0 bases at J, with 13 bases between the two ends. This CDR3 region has 15 residues. Germline CDR1 reads MNHNY; CDR2 reads SVGAGI (reference sequence). CDR3: CASIRDRYSNQPQHF. The CDR3 region has the DNA TGTGCCAGCATCCGAGACAGGTATAGCAATCAGCCCCAGCATTTT.

The gene calls are TRBV30 and TRBJ1-5; no firm D call. Trimming pared 1 base from V and 10 bases from J, leaving 8 bases between. The CDR3 length is 11 residues. Germline-derived CDR1 and CDR2 are GTSNPN and SVGIG (reference sequence). CDR3 sequence: CAWSALGPQHF. The CDR3 coding sequence is TGTGCCTGGAGTGCCCTGGGCCCCCAGCATTTT.

J is TRBJ2-5 and V is TRBV19; TRBD1 aligns across 9 bases. V lost 7 bases, J lost 5 bases, and 8 bases stayed unmatched. This CDR3 spans 14 amino acids. From germline, CDR1 is LNHDA and CDR2 SQIVND (reference sequence). The CDR3 DNA is TGTGCCAGTAAGGGGGGACAGGGAAGGGAGACCCAGTACTTC. This encodes CASKGGQGRETQYF.

The chain links TRBV7-2 to TRBJ2-7, with 13 bases that match TRBD2. The CDR3 covers 15 residues. V lost 5 bases, J lost 3 bases, and 4 bases stayed unmatched. CDR1 is SGHTA, CDR2 FQGNSA, per germline. For the CDR3, the DNA is TGTGCCAGCAGCCGGGGACTAGCGGGGCTCTACGAGCAGTACTTC. It specifies CASSRGLAGLYEQYF.

The table lists this clone with a few counts. This chain connects TRBV28 to TRBJ1-4; 7 positions match TRBD1. Trimming removed 6 bases from V and 7 bases from J; junction bases left unmatched: 11. The CDR3 has 15 residues. Germline V gene lookup returns CDR1 MDHEN and CDR2 SYDVKM. The CDR3, as DNA: TGTGCCAGCAGGGGGACCGAAAACAGGGGTGAAAAACTGTTTTTT. It is translated as CASRGTENRGEKLFF.

A single count supports this clone. This rearrangement joins TRBV28 to TRBJ1-1; possible D gene TRBD1, 5 bases. V lost 4 bases to trimming and J lost 6 bases, with 18 bases between them. CDR1 is MDHEN, CDR2 SYDVKM, per germline. The length of the CDR3 is 15 residues. The CDR3 loop reads CASSSNQRWTSEAFF. DNA of the CDR3: TGTGCCAGCAGTTCAAATCAAAGATGGACATCTGAAGCTTTCTTT.

The chain has TRBV7-8 and TRBJ1-6; D is uncertain. The CDR3 contains 19 residues. V was pared by 1 base and J by 0 bases, with 16 bases between. Germline CDR1 is SGHVS and CDR2 is FQNEAQ. This chain's CDR3 is CASSLVPDWGSSYNSPLHF. The CDR3 region has the DNA TGTGCCAGCAGCTTAGTTCCGGACTGGGGAAGCTCCTATAATTCACCCCTCCACTTT. Using reference TRBV7-8 and TRBJ1-6 for the parts outside the CDR3, the full variable domain is GAGVSQSPRYKVAKRGQDVALRCDPISGHVSLFWYQQALGQGPEFLTYFQNEAQLDKSGLPSDRFFAERPEGSVSTLKIQRTQQEDSAVYLCASSLVPDWGSSYNSPLHFGNGTRLTVT.

The CDR3 protein is CASSLGGYGYTF. The CDR3 bases are TGTGCCAGCAGCCTGGGGGGCTATGGCTACACCTTC. The chain is built from TRBV7-2 and TRBJ1-2, with D perhaps TRBD1 (5 bases). The CDR3 length is 12 residues. The germline gives CDR1 SGHTA, CDR2 FQGNSA. The ends were cut back, 5 bases at V and 4 bases at J, with 8 bases in the middle.

The rearrangement uses TRBV7-2 and TRBJ2-7, with 10 bases that match TRBD2. The CDR3 is made up of 16 amino acids. The V and J ends lost 1 base and 6 bases, in that order; junction bases with no gene match: 9. In germline, CDR1 is SGHTA, CDR2 FQGNSA. The CDR3 bases are TGTGCCAGCAGCTTAGGATCGCTAGCGGGAGTCTCCGAGCAGTACTTC. Protein sequence: CASSLGSLAGVSEQYF.

This chain uses TRBV30 with TRBJ1-6, with a possible D match to TRBD1 (5 bases). There are 13 residues in the CDR3. V gave up 3 bases and J gave up 9 bases, with 12 bases separating them. Germline CDR1 is GTSNPN and CDR2 is SVGIG (reference sequence). The CDR3 sequence: CAWSGGGGSPLHF. Here the CDR3 DNA reads TGTGCCTGGAGCGGCGGGGGAGGTTCACCCCTCCACTTT.

The V gene is TRBV18, the J gene TRBJ1-4; 7 bases fit TRBD1. Germline V CDR1 and CDR2: KGHSH, LQKENI. There are 12 residues in the CDR3. The V segment lost 3 bases and the J segment 8 bases; nucleotides outside the gene matches: 0. In DNA form, the CDR3 reads TGTGCCAGCTCACCGGGACAGGAAAAACTGTTTTTT. Translating it yields CASSPGQEKLFF.

V gene TRBV24-1 combines with J gene TRBJ1-5, with 12 bases aligning to TRBD1. The junction had 3 bases not matched to a gene; V was cut back by 2 bases and J by 5 bases. The CDR3 runs to 16 residues. The germline V gene encodes CDR1 KGHDR and CDR2 SFDVKD. The CDR3 spells CATSDSGTGGHQPQHF. CDR3 bases: TGTGCCACCAGTGATTCGGGGACAGGGGGCCATCAGCCCCAGCATTTT.

The chain is built from TRBV28 and TRBJ1-2; TRBD1 might be the D (5 bases). The CDR3 extends over 11 amino acids. Germline lookup yields CDR1 MDHEN and CDR2 SYDVKM. The V gene lost 8 bases and the J gene lost 10 bases, with 14 bases spanning the gap. CDR3 nucleotide sequence: TGTGCCAGCCAAGCGGGGGATTTCTACACCTTC. Amino acids: CASQAGDFYTF.

The chain carries TRBV28 and TRBJ1-2; 9 bases align to TRBD1. V shed 7 bases and J 9 bases; nucleotides not matched to a gene: 12. CDR3 length: 14 amino acids. From germline, CDR1 is MDHEN and CDR2 SYDVKM. CDR3 amino acids: CASTPTGQGTSYTF. The CDR3 bases are TGTGCCAGCACCCCAACCGGACAGGGGACAAGCTACACCTTC.

This clone was seen more than once but under ten times. The J gene is TRBJ2-2, the V gene TRBV19; D is unresolved. Germline CDR1 and CDR2: LNHDA and SQIVND (reference sequence). The CDR3 is made up of 15 amino acids. V was shortened by 5 bases and J by 1 base, with 11 bases between the two germline ends. The CDR3 DNA follows: TGTGCCAGTAGTTTTAGGCGGTTGAACACCGGGGAGCTGTTTTTT. Translation gives CASSFRRLNTGELFF.

The chain combines TRBV24-1 with TRBJ2-1; TRBD1 agrees at 10 bases. The V segment lost 5 bases and the J segment 8 bases; nucleotides outside the gene matches: 14. The CDR3 contains 17 residues. Per the germline V gene, CDR1 is KGHDR and CDR2 is SFDVKD. The CDR3 here is CATSARPGQGGSHEQFF. CDR3 bases: TGTGCCACCAGTGCCCGCCCCGGACAGGGGGGAAGTCATGAGCAGTTCTTC.